A selection of T cell receptor beta chains follows, all from one sample in a study of regulatory T cells in long-lasting Graves disease. Using its own MiXCR run on the multiplex PCR reads, TCRdb lists one record per CDR3 protein. The table includes 300,000 to 400,000 distinct CDR3 sequences, 16% detected once. These same records also appear under a second study, on T cells in Graves' hyperthyroidism and ophthalmopathy.

The sequencing here drew on peripheral blood mononuclear cells (PBMCs), taken at new diagnosis, from a patient treated with antithyroid drugs. The receptors were gathered from a man aged 35-49 years with Graves disease. CDR3s include the opening cysteine and the closing phenylalanine or tryptophan. Fields, in order: J gene, V gene, CDR3 length, D gene, clone size, CDR3 protein, CDR3 DNA. A D gene is named only where the DNA matches it firmly. Rows give clone size only sometimes, using once, few, many, or a class for an expanded clone.

TRBJ2-7 TRBV13 17 TRBD2 - CASSLGRGGRRGFEQYF TGTGCCAGCAGCTTAGGCCGGGGGGGTCGGAGGGGGTTCGAGCAGTACTTC
TRBJ2-5 TRBV13 15 TRBD2 many CASSHSRWEGETQYF TGTGCCAGCAGCCACAGTAGGTGGGAGGGAGAGACCCAGTACTTC
TRBJ2-3 TRBV27 18 TRBD2 many CASSTLSGGLLRGDTQYF TGTGCCAGCAGTACCCTCAGCGGGGGCCTCTTGAGGGGAGATACGCAGTATTTT
TRBJ2-3 TRBV5-1 15 TRBD2 few CASSQLAGSTDTQYF TGCGCCAGCAGCCAACTAGCGGGGAGCACAGATACGCAGTATTTT
TRBJ1-4 TRBV20-1 13 - few CSASEVGREKLFF TGCAGTGCTAGTGAGGTGGGACGGGAAAAACTGTTTTTT
TRBJ2-3 TRBV20-1 18 TRBD2 - CSARDNRVAGGPTDTQYF TGCAGTGCTAGAGATAATCGAGTTGCGGGGGGCCCCACAGATACGCAGTATTTT
TRBJ2-7 TRBV5-1 14 - - CASSLAVSSYEQYF TGCGCCAGCAGCTTGGCAGTCAGTTCCTACGAGCAGTACTTC
TRBJ1-1 TRBV30 15 - many CAWTYGGTPRTEAFF TGTGCCTGGACCTACGGAGGGACCCCGAGGACTGAAGCTTTCTTT
TRBJ2-7 TRBV7-2 16 TRBD2 - CASSLARASGSYEQYF TGTGCCAGCAGCTTAGCGAGGGCTAGCGGGAGCTACGAGCAGTACTTC
TRBJ2-5 TRBV7-3 14 TRBD2 many CASSRRAGEETQYF TGTGCCAGCTCCCGAAGGGCGGGGGAGGAGACCCAGTACTTC
TRBJ1-5 TRBV6-5 13 - - CASSYGRNQPQHF TGTGCCAGCAGTTACGGCAGAAATCAGCCCCAGCATTTT
TRBJ2-7 TRBV28 12 - many CASRGQIYEQYF TGTGCCAGCAGAGGGCAGATTTACGAGCAGTACTTC
TRBJ1-3 TRBV7-2 14 - - CASSLYHSGNTIYF TGTGCCAGCAGCTTATACCACTCTGGAAACACCATATATTTT